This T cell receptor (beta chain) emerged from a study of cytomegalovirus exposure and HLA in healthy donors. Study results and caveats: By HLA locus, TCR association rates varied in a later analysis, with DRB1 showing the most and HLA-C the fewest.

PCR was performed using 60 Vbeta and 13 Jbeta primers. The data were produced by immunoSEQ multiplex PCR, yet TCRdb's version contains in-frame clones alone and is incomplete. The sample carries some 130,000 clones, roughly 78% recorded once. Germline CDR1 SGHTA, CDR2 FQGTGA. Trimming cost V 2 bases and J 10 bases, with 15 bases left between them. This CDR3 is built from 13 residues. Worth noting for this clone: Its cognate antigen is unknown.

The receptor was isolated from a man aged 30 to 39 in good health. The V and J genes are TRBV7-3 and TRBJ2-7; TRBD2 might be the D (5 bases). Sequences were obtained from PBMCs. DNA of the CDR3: TGTGCCAGCAGCTTAGGCTTGGCGGGCGACCAGTACTTC. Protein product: CASSLGLAGDQYF. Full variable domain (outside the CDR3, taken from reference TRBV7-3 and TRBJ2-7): GAGVSQTPSNKVTEKGKYVELRCDPISGHTALYWYRQSLGQGPEFLIYFQGTGAADDSGLPNDRFFAVRPEGSVSTLKIQRTERGDSAVYLCASSLGLAGDQYFGPGTRLTVT.